This entry is about one T cell receptor (beta chain). The source of the sample is a study of OX40 agonist ivuxolimab in advanced cancers. With 4 bases removed from V and 0 bases from J, the gap between germline ends came to 10 bases. There are 14 residues in the CDR3. Germline loops: CDR1 LNHDA, CDR2 SQIVND (reference sequence). Assay: immunoSEQ multiplex PCR; the TCRdb copy retains only in-frame clones and omits some. The sample lists roughly 70,000 clones, roughly 80% occurring once. The specimen was CD4+ or CD8+ T cells sorted from blood, collected in a trial of the OX40 agonist ivuxolimab. The receptor was isolated from an adult with an advanced solid tumor such as melanoma, head and neck, liver or kidney cancer. The genes are TRBV19 and TRBJ2-7; D is perhaps TRBD2 (5 bases). This CDR3 is CASSTYAGSYEQYF. Here the CDR3 DNA reads TGTGCCAGTAGTACTTACGCGGGCTCCTACGAGCAGTACTTC.